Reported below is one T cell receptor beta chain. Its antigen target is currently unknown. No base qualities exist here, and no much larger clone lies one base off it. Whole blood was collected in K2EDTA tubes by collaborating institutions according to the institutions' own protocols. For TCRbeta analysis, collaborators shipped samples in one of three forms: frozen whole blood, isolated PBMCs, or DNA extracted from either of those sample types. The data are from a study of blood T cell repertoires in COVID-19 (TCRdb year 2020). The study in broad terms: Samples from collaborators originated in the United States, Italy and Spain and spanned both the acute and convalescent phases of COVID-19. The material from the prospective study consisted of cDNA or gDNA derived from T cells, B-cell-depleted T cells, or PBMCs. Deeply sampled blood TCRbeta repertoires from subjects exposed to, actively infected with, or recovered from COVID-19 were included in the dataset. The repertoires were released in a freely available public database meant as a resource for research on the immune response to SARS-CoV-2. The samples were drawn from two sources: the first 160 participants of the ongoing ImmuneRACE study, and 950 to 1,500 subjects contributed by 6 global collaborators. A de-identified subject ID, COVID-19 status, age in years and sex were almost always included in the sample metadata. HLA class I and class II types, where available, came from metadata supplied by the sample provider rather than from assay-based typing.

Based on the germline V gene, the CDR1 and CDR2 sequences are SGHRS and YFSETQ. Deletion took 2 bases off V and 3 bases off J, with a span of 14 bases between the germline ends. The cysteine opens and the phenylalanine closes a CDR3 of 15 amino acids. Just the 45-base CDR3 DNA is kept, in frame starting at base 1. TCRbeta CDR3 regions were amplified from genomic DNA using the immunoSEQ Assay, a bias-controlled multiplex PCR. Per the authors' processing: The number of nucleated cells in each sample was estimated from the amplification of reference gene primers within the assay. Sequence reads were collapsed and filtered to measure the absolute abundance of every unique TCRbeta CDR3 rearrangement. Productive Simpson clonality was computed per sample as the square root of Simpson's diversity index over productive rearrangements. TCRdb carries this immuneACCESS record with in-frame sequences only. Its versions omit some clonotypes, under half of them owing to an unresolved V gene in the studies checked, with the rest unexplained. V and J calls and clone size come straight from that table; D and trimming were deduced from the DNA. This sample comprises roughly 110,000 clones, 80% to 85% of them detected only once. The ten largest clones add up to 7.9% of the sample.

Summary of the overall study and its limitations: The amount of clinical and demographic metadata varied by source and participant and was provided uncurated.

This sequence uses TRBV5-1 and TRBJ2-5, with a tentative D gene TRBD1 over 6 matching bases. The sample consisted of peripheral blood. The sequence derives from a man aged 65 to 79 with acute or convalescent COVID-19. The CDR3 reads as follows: CASSLTGQIKETQYF. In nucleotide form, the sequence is TGCGCCAGCAGCTTAACGGGACAAATTAAAGAGACCCAGTACTTC.